The present entry profiles one T cell receptor (beta chain) with its context. Only in-frame clones appear in the TCRdb table, and some are missing; sequencing was by immunoSEQ multiplex PCR. Of approximately 130,000 clones detected, around 92% appear once; the ten largest clones hold 30% to 50%. This record comes from a study of control samples from healthy donors and cancer patients. V dropped 5 bases and J dropped 8 bases, with 17 bases sitting between them. CDR1 is SGHAT, CDR2 FQNNGV, per germline. The CDR3 is 14 residues long. The chain has TRBV11-2 and TRBJ2-3; D gene ambiguous. The sequenced material came from blood. The receptor was isolated from a man aged 45 to 65 in good health. DNA for the CDR3: TGTGCCAGCAGCCCACCTGAGGCCGAGTTTACGCAGTATTTT. This sequence encodes CASSPPEAEFTQYF.